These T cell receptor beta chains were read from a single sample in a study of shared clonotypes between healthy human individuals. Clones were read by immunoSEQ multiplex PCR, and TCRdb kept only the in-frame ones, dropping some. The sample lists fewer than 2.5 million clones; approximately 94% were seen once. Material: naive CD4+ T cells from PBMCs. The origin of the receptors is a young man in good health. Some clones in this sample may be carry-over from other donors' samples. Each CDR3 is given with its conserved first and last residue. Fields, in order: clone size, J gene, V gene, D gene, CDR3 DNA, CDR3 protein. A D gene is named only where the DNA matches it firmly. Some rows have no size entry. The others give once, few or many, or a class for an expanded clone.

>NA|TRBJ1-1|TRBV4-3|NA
TGCGCCAGCAGCCAAGTTCCATCGGCTGGTGACACTGAAGCTTTCTTT
CASSQVPSAGDTEAFF
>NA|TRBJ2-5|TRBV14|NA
TGTGCCAGCAGCCAACGGGGGGCGCGGGGTTCCGAGACCCAGTACTTC
CASSQRGARGSETQYF
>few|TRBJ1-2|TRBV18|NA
TGTGCCAGCTCACCAGGGGGTAACTATGGCTACACCTTC
CASSPGGNYGYTF
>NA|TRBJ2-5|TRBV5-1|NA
TGCGCCAGCAGCTCGGGAGAGGCCTGGGAGACCCAGTACTTC
CASSSGEAWETQYF
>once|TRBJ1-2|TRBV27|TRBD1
TGTGCCAGCAGTCTCCGGACAGGGGGCAATAACTATGGCTACACCTTC
CASSLRTGGNNYGYTF
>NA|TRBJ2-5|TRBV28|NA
TGTGCCAGCAGTTCCGGACAGCAAGAGACCCAGTACTTC
CASSSGQQETQYF
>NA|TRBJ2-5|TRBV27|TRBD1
TGTGCCAGCGCCTACAGGGGTTGGGAGACCCAGTACTTC
CASAYRGWETQYF
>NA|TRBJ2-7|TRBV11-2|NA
TGTGCCAGCAGCTTAGGTTTTGGGCAGGGCGGCGAGCAGTACTTC
CASSLGFGQGGEQYF
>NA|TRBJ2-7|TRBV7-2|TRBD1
TGTGCCAGCAGCCCCGGACAGGGCTGGGCTTTTTACGAGCAGTACTTC
CASSPGQGWAFYEQYF
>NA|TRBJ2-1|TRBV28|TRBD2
TGTGCCAGCAGCCCCTTCCTAGCGGGAGGGTACAATGAGCAGTTCTTC
CASSPFLAGGYNEQFF
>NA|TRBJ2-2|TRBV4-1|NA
TGCGCCAGCAGCCTCCGGACAGAGAACACCGGGGAGCTGTTTTTT
CASSLRTENTGELFF
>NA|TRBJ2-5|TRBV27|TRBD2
TGTGCCAGCAGTTTAACGGGAGGGCCCCCAGAGACCCAGTACTTC
CASSLTGGPPETQYF
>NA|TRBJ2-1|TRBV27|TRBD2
TGTGCCAGCAGGCTAGCGGGAGGATCCTACAATGAGCAGTTCTTC
CASRLAGGSYNEQFF
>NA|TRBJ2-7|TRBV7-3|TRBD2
TGTGCCAGCAGCTTATTCTCCATGGTAGCGGGTTCCTACGAGCAGTACTTC
CASSLFSMVAGSYEQYF
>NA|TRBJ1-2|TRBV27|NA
TGTGCCAGCAGTTTAATCGGACAGCATGGCTACACCTTC
CASSLIGQHGYTF
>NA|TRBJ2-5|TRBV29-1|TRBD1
TGCAGCGGGGGACAGGGGAGAGAGACCCAGTACTTC
CSGGQGRETQYF
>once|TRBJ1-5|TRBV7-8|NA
TGTGCCAGCAGCTTAACCAGAGTTGGCAATCAGCCCCAGCATTTT
CASSLTRVGNQPQHF
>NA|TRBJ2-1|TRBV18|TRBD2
TGTGCCAGCTCTCGGTGGCGGGAGGGCTCCTACAATGAGCAGTTCTTC
CASSRWREGSYNEQFF
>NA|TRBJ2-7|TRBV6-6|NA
TGTGCCAGCAGTTATAGCTCCTACGAGCAGTACTTC
CASSYSSYEQYF
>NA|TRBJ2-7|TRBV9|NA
TGTGCCAGCAGCGTAGATATGGGATCCGTGACCGAGCAGTACTTC
CASSVDMGSVTEQYF